Listed here is a single T cell receptor (beta chain). Its antigen is unidentified. This sample is part of a study of cytotoxic CD8 clonotypes in ibrutinib-treated CLL. The wider study: Of the patients, about twelve were relapsed/refractory, some 15 treatment-naive and fewer than 18 IGHV unmutated. Study results and caveats: Sample timing was unmatched between remission and later-progressing patients; lymph nodes unstudied. Contraction or stability on treatment characterized the public clonotypes, which were uncommon.

Trimming removed 6 bases from V and 6 bases from J, with 14 bases in between. This CDR3 is built from 13 residues. The germline gives CDR1 MNHNS, CDR2 SASEGT. Sequencing was performed with immunoSEQ multiplex PCR; in TCRdb, only in-frame clones are kept and a portion is missing. The sample includes 150,000 to 200,000 clones, roughly 88% of them seen just once. The sample consisted of PBMCs, taken at disease progression, from a patient treated with ibrutinib. The TCR comes from a human donor with chronic lymphocytic leukemia. The chain uses TRBV6-1 and TRBJ1-1, with D perhaps matching TRBD1 (6 bases). CDR3 region: CASRTGLGPEAFF. CDR3 bases: TGTGCCAGCAGGACAGGTTTGGGCCCTGAAGCTTTCTTT.